These 5 T cell receptor beta chains originate from one sample sequenced in a study of T cell changes during pregnancy in multiple sclerosis. The method was immunoSEQ multiplex PCR; TCRdb's version includes in-frame clones alone and lacks a portion of them. Of tens of thousands of clones listed, roughly 92% are singletons. Here the sequenced sample was CD8+ T cells from peripheral blood mononuclear cells, taken in the second trimester of pregnancy. The receptors stem from a female donor with multiple sclerosis, enrolled in a pregnancy study.

The gene calls are TRBV9 and TRBJ2-2; 10 positions match TRBD2. The V and J ends lost 0 bases and 6 bases, in that order; junction bases with no gene match: 5. CDR3 length equals 16 residues. CDR1 is SGDLS and CDR2 is YYNGEE in the germline V gene. The CDR3: CASSVGLAGVSGELFF. Here the CDR3 DNA reads TGTGCCAGCAGCGTAGGTCTAGCGGGAGTATCCGGGGAGCTGTTTTTT.

This chain links TRBV4-3 with TRBJ2-7, with a possible D match to TRBD2 (5 bases). V lost 2 bases to trimming and J lost 3 bases, with 14 bases between them. This CDR3 spans 15 amino acids. Germline V gene sequence: CDR1 LGHNA, CDR2 YSLEER. CDR3 bases: TGCGCCAGCAGCCAACATGGGGAGCGACTCTACGAGCAGTACTTC. Residues: CASSQHGERLYEQYF.

This chain uses TRBV19 with TRBJ1-2, with 7 bases that match TRBD1. This CDR3 contains 15 residues. The germline gives CDR1 LNHDA, CDR2 SQIVND (reference sequence). J gave up 0 bases and V 6 bases, and 7 bases lay outside the gene matches. The CDR3 nucleotides are TGTGCCAGTAGCCCCGGGACAGCCCCTAACTATGGCTACACCTTC. Its protein is CASSPGTAPNYGYTF.

This clone was found once. This chain's CDR3 is CACPGLLRGAFF. The CDR3, as DNA: TGTGCCTGTCCAGGACTCCTCCGCGGGGCTTTCTTT. The chain links TRBV21-1 to TRBJ1-1. TRBV21-1 is recorded as a pseudogene. CDR3 length equals 12 residues.

This rearrangement joins TRBV7-6 to TRBJ2-1; 13 bases map to TRBD2. J lost 7 bases, V lost 2 bases, and 8 bases had no gene match. Germline assignment: CDR1 SGHVS and CDR2 FNYEAQ. The CDR3 is made up of 17 amino acids. The CDR3 sequence: CASSLRRTSGSYNEQFF. CDR3 coding DNA: TGTGCCAGCAGCTTACGTAGGACTAGCGGGAGTTATAATGAGCAGTTCTTC.